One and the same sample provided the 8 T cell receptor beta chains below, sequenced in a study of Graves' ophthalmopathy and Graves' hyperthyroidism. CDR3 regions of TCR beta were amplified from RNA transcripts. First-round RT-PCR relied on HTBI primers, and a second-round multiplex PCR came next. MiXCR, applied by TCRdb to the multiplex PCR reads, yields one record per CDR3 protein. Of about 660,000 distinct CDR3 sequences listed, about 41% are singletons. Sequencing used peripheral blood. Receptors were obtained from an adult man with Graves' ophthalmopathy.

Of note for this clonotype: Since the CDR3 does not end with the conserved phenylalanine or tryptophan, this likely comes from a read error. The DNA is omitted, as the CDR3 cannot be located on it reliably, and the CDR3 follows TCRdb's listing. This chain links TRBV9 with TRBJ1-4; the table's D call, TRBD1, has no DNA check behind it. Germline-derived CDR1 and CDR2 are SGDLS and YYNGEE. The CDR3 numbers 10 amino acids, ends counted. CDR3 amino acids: CASSLVGMAG.

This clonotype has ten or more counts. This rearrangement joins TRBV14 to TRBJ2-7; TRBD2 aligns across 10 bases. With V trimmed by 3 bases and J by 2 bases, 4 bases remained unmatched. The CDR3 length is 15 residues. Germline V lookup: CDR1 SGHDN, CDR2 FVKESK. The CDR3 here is CASSHSGGNPYEQYF. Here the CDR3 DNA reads TGTGCCAGCAGCCATAGCGGGGGGAACCCCTACGAGCAGTACTTC.

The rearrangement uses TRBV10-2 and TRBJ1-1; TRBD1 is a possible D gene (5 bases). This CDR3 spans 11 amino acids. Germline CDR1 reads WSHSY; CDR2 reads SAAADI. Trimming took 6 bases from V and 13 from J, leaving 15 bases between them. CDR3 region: CASRSWGGGFF. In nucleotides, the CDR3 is TGCGCCAGCAGATCATGGGGGGGGGGTTTCTTT.

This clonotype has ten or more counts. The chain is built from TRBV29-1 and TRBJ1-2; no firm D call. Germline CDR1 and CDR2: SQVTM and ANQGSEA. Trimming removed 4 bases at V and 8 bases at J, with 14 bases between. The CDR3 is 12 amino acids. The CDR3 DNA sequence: TGCAGCGTTGGTGGGCCGAGGGAAGGCTACACCTTC. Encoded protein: CSVGGPREGYTF.

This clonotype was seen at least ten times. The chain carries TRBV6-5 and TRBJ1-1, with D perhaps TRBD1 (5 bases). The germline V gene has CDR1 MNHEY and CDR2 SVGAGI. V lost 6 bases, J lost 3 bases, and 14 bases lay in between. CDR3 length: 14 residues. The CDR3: CASRGWQGHTEAFF. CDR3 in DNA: TGTGCCAGCAGGGGGTGGCAGGGACACACTGAAGCTTTCTTT.

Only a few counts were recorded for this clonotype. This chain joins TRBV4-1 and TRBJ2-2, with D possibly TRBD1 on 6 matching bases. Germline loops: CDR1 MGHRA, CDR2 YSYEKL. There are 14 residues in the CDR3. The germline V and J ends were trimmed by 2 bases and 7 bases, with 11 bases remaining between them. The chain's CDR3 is CASSQTGGGGELFF. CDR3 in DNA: TGCGCCAGCAGCCAAACTGGGGGCGGCGGGGAGCTGTTTTTT.

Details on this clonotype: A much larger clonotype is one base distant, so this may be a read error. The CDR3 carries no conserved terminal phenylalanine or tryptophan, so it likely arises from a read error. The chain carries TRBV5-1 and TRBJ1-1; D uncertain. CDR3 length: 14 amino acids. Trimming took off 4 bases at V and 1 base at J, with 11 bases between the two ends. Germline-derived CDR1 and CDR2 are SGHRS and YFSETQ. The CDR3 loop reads CASSPSVANTEAFL. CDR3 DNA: TGCGCCAGCAGCCCCAGCGTCGCGAACACTGAAGCTTTCCTT.

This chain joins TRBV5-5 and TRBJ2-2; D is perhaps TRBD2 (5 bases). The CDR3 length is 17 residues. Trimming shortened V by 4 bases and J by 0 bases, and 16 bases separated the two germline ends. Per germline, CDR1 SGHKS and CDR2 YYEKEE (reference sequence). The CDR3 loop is CASSLDPTGTNTGELFF. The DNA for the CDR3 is TGTGCCAGCAGCCTAGACCCAACCGGGACGAACACCGGGGAGCTGTTTTTT.